The 25 T cell receptor beta chains listed next were all sequenced from one sample in a study of neoadjuvant nivolumab and ipilimumab in lung cancer. Assay: immunoSEQ multiplex PCR; the TCRdb copy retains only in-frame clones and omits some. The sample gives around 3,000 clones, 88% of which show up once; around 0.82% is in the top ten. The sequences come from tumor tissue, collected after neoadjuvant nivolumab, alone or with ipilimumab, at or shortly before surgery. The receptor source for this set is an adult with non-small cell lung cancer.

This clone came up a few times. The genes are TRBV5-1 and TRBJ2-3, with D possibly matching TRBD1 (5 bases). Germline V gene lookup returns CDR1 SGHRS and CDR2 YFSETQ. The CDR3 has 14 amino acids. V gave up 0 bases and J gave up 0 bases, with 5 bases separating them. The DNA of the CDR3 is TGCGCCAGCAGCTTGGGACAGAGCACAGATACGCAGTATTTT. This gives the protein CASSLGQSTDTQYF.

The rearrangement links TRBV10-3 to TRBJ2-1, with D unresolved. The ends were cut back, 5 bases at V and 10 bases at J, with 9 bases in the middle. The length of the CDR3 is 11 residues. The V gene's germline CDR1 is ENHRY and CDR2 SYGVKD. CDR3 DNA: TGTGCCATCAGTCCCAACGTGGAGCAGTTCTTC. Translated, it gives CAISPNVEQFF.

This clone was picked up one time. This rearrangement joins TRBV4-2 to TRBJ1-2, with D possibly TRBD1 on 6 matching bases. V was shortened by 4 bases and J by 2 bases, with 20 bases between the two germline ends. This CDR3 has 17 amino acids. The germline V gene encodes CDR1 LGHNA and CDR2 YNFKEQ. Here the CDR3 reads CASSPRGGGGGNYGYTF. CDR3 in DNA: TGTGCCAGCAGCCCCCGGGGTGGCGGTGGGGGCAACTATGGCTACACCTTC.

The gene calls are TRBV7-9 and TRBJ1-2, with 7 bases aligning to TRBD1. The CDR3 loop spans 15 amino acids. Germline V gene sequence: CDR1 SEHNR, CDR2 FQNEAQ (reference sequence). Trimming cost V 1 base and J 3 bases; bases outside gene matches: 5. The CDR3 coding sequence is TGTGCCAGCAGCTTAGTAGGACAGGCTTACTATGGCTACACCTTC. Encoded protein: CASSLVGQAYYGYTF.

CDR3 sequence: CASSTSRGQATYEQYF. Here the CDR3 DNA reads TGCGCCAGCAGCACCAGTCGCGGACAGGCGACCTACGAGCAGTACTTC. This sequence joins TRBV5-1 and TRBJ2-7, with 7 bases lining up with TRBD1. Germline-derived CDR1 and CDR2 are SGHRS and YFSETQ. The junction had 12 bases not matched to a gene; V was cut back by 4 bases and J by 2 bases. The CDR3 is 16 amino acids. Supplemented by reference TRBV5-1 and TRBJ2-7, the full variable domain reads KAGVTQTPRYLIKTRGQQVTLSCSPISGHRSVSWYQQTPGQGLQFLFEYFSETQRNKGNFPGRFSGRQFSNSRSEMNVSTLELGDSALYLCASSTSRGQATYEQYFGPGTRLTVT.

This chain joins TRBV7-8 and TRBJ2-7; no firm D call. The V gene lost 1 base and the J gene lost 3 bases, with 4 bases spanning the gap. This CDR3 is 12 amino acids long. Per germline, CDR1 SGHVS and CDR2 FQNEAQ. The CDR3 coding sequence is TGTGCCAGCAGCTTAGAAGACTACGAGCAGTACTTC. Amino acids: CASSLEDYEQYF.

The CDR3 loop is CASSPPFASNQPQHF. As DNA, the CDR3 is TGTGCCAGCTCACCACCGTTCGCTAGCAATCAGCCCCAGCATTTT. This chain joins TRBV18 and TRBJ1-5, with D uncertain. V was trimmed by 0 bases and J by 0 bases, leaving 6 bases between them. CDR3 length: 15 residues. Germline CDR1 is KGHSH and CDR2 is LQKENI.

The V gene is TRBV9, the J gene TRBJ1-1; possibly TRBD1 for D (6 bases). Germline CDR1 and CDR2: SGDLS and YYNGEE. V gave up 10 bases and J gave up 2 bases, with 15 bases separating them. The CDR3 totals 13 residues. The CDR3 DNA reads TGTGCCCCTGTGGGGGGGCCCAACACTGAAGCTTTCTTT. Translated: CAPVGGPNTEAFF.

The genes are TRBV20-1 and TRBJ1-1; 7 nucleotides align to TRBD1. Germline CDR1 is DFQATT and CDR2 is SNEGSKA (reference sequence). Trimming took 3 bases from V and 6 from J; bases not matched to a gene: 1. The CDR3 has 11 residues. The CDR3 here is CSASQGAEAFF. CDR3 DNA sequence: TGCAGTGCTAGTCAGGGGGCTGAAGCTTTCTTT.

The CDR3 loop is CASKREGQGQPQHF. CDR3 DNA sequence: TGTGCCAGTAAGAGGGAGGGGCAGGGTCAGCCCCAGCATTTT. The J gene is TRBJ1-5, the V gene TRBV10-3; TRBD1 is a possible D gene (5 bases). Germline CDR1 and CDR2: ENHRY and SYGVKD. The CDR3 has 14 amino acids. V lost 10 bases, J lost 6 bases, and 19 bases lay in between.

This rearrangement joins TRBV18 to TRBJ2-1; 7 nucleotides match TRBD1. With 5 bases clipped from V and 8 bases from J, the junction kept 6 bases outside the gene matches. The CDR3 sequence is 13 residues long. CDR1 is KGHSH and CDR2 is LQKENI in the germline V gene. CDR3 nucleotides: TGTGCCAGCTCAGCGTACAGGGGCTATGAGCAGTTCTTC. This sequence encodes CASSAYRGYEQFF.

This chain uses TRBV10-3 with TRBJ2-3, with no clear D. CDR3 size: 11 residues. Germline V gives CDR1 ENHRY, CDR2 SYGVKD. The ends were cut back, 10 bases at V and 1 base at J, with 6 bases in the middle. CDR3 nucleotides: TGTGCCACGTTACGCACAGATACGCAGTATTTT. Amino acid sequence: CATLRTDTQYF.

V and J are TRBV18 and TRBJ2-1; TRBD1 is a possible D gene (6 bases). The CDR3 runs 16 residues. The V gene's germline CDR1 is KGHSH and CDR2 LQKENI. The ends were cut back, 6 bases at V and 4 bases at J, with 19 bases in the middle. CDR3 residues: CASSLTGSAQYNEQFF. The DNA of the CDR3 is TGTGCCAGCTCTCTAACAGGGTCGGCCCAATACAATGAGCAGTTCTTC.

The rearrangement joins TRBV10-2 to TRBJ1-1; the D gene is possibly TRBD1 (5 bases). The germline V gene encodes CDR1 WSHSY and CDR2 SAAADI. This CDR3 comprises 13 residues. With 2 bases removed from V and 1 base from J, the gap between germline ends came to 5 bases. CDR3 DNA: TGCGCCAGCAGTGAGGGGGGGAACACTGAAGCTTTCTTT. Residues: CASSEGGNTEAFF.

The chain combines TRBV4-1 with TRBJ2-3; 10 bases align to TRBD2. Germline V gene sequence: CDR1 MGHRA, CDR2 YSYEKL. V shed 0 bases, J shed 8 bases, and the junction held 11 bases outside the gene matches. The length of the CDR3 is 17 residues. CDR3 region: CASSQDIASGGRSTQYF. The CDR3 bases are TGCGCCAGCAGCCAAGATATCGCTAGCGGGGGCCGCAGTACGCAGTATTTT.

The rearrangement uses TRBV7-9 and TRBJ1-2, with D perhaps matching TRBD1 (6 bases). CDR3 length equals 16 residues. Trimming shortened V by 0 bases and J by 2 bases, and 13 bases separated the two germline ends. The germline V gene has CDR1 SEHNR and CDR2 FQNEAQ (reference sequence). CDR3 sequence (DNA): TGTGCCAGCAGCTTAGCCGCCGGGACACAGAACTATGGCTACACCTTC. Amino acids: CASSLAAGTQNYGYTF.

V and J are TRBV11-2 and TRBJ2-1, with D possibly TRBD2 on 5 matching bases. Germline V gene lookup returns CDR1 SGHAT and CDR2 FQNNGV. This CDR3 contains 15 residues. The V end was cut by 2 bases, the J end by 0 bases, with 8 bases between. Here the CDR3 reads CASSLIGSSYNEQFF. In DNA, the CDR3 is TGTGCCAGCAGCTTAATAGGGAGCTCCTACAATGAGCAGTTCTTC.

This clone was picked up a small number of times. The chain recombines TRBV18 with TRBJ2-7, with 10 positions matching TRBD2. The CDR3 length is 16 residues. V was clipped by 5 bases and J by 5 bases; unmatched bases: 12. Germline CDR1 KGHSH, CDR2 LQKENI. CDR3 residues: CASSASSGGAIHEQYF. DNA of the CDR3: TGTGCCAGCTCAGCCTCTAGCGGGGGAGCTATCCACGAGCAGTACTTC.

The CDR3 spells CASSPGQDSYEQYF. The CDR3 DNA sequence: TGTGCCAGCAGCCCCGGACAGGATTCCTACGAGCAGTACTTC. This rearrangement joins TRBV13 to TRBJ2-7; 7 bases are a match to TRBD1. The V and J ends lost 5 bases and 1 base, in that order; junction bases with no gene match: 5. The CDR3 totals 14 residues. In germline, CDR1 is PRHDT, CDR2 FYEKMQ (reference sequence).

The chain joins TRBV10-3 to TRBJ1-1, with D maybe TRBD1 (6 bases). V was clipped by 2 bases and J by 1 base, with 8 bases between them. Germline loops: CDR1 ENHRY, CDR2 SYGVKD. The CDR3 loop spans 14 amino acids. CDR3 sequence reads: CAISERGENTEAFF. The CDR3 DNA follows: TGTGCCATCAGTGAGAGGGGGGAGAACACTGAAGCTTTCTTT.

This chain uses TRBV10-2 with TRBJ1-5; D may be TRBD1 (6 bases). The CDR3 consists of 16 residues. Trimming removed 3 bases at V and 3 bases at J, with 15 bases between. Germline loops: CDR1 WSHSY, CDR2 SAAADI. CDR3 amino acids: CASSDDSGGYNQPQHF. Written as DNA, the CDR3 is TGCGCCAGCAGTGACGATTCGGGGGGCTACAATCAGCCCCAGCATTTT.

The chain couples TRBV5-3 to TRBJ2-1; the match to TRBD2 covers 8 bases. TRBV5-3 is noted as an ORF with a role that remains uncertain. V shed 4 bases and J 5 bases; nucleotides not matched to a gene: 23. The CDR3 contains 20 residues. The CDR3 is CARSRCTLGGLREEDNEQFF. CDR3 nucleotides: TGTGCCAGAAGCCGGTGCACGTTGGGGGGCCTGCGGGAGGAGGACAATGAGCAGTTCTTC.

The chain links TRBV30 to TRBJ1-3, with D perhaps TRBD1 (5 bases). Per germline, CDR1 GTSNPN and CDR2 SVGIG (reference sequence). V shed 8 bases and J shed 4 bases, with 15 bases lying between them. The CDR3 consists of 13 residues. CDR3 DNA sequence: TGTGCCCTTGGACGGGACGTGGGAAACACCATATATTTT. This gives the protein CALGRDVGNTIYF.

The chain links TRBV6-6 to TRBJ2-7; D may be TRBD1 or TRBD2 (5 bases each). V gave up 7 bases and J gave up 6 bases, with 10 bases separating them. The germline V gene encodes CDR1 MNHNY and CDR2 SVGAGI (reference sequence). This CDR3 is built from 11 residues. CDR3 nucleotides: TGTGCCAGCATCCGTGGGGGCGAGCAGTACTTC. It yields the protein CASIRGGEQYF.

In its sample, this clone was seen once. V gene TRBV10-3 combines with J gene TRBJ2-7, with 15 bases lining up with TRBD2. Trimming at V came to 7 bases and at J to 0 bases, leaving 7 bases not matched to a gene. Germline-derived CDR1 and CDR2 are ENHRY and SYGVKD. The CDR3 sequence is 17 residues long. For the CDR3, the DNA is TGTGCCATCATGGGGACTAGCGGGAGGCAAAGCTCCTACGAGCAGTACTTC. Residues: CAIMGTSGRQSSYEQYF.